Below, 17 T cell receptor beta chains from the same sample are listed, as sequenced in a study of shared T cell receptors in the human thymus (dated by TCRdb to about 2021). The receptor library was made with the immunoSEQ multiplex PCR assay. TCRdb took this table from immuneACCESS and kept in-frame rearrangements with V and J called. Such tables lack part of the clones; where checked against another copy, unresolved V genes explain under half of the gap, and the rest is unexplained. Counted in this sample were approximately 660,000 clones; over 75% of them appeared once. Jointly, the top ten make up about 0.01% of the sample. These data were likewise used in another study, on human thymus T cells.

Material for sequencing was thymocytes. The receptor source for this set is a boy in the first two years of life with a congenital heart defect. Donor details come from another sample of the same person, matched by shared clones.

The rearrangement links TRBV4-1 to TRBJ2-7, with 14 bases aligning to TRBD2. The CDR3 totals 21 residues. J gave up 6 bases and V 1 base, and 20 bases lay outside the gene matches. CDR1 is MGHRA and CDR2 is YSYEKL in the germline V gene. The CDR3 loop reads CASSQALPGLAGAYPKREQYF. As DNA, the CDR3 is TGCGCCAGCAGCCAAGCCCTCCCGGGACTAGCGGGAGCCTATCCCAAACGCGAGCAGTACTTC.

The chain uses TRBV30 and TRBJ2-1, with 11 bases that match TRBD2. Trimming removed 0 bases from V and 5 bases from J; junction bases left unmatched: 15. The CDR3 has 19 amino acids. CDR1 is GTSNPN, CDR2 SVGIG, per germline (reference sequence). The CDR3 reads CAWSVKQGPTSGRNNEQFF. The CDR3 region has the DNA TGTGCCTGGAGTGTAAAACAGGGTCCCACTAGCGGGAGAAACAATGAGCAGTTCTTC.

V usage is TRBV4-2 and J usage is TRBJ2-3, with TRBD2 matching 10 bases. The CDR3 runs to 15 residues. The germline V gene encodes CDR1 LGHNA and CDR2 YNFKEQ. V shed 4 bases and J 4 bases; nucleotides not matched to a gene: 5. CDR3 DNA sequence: TGTGCCAGCAGCCCCAGCGGGAGGGCCCCAGATACGCAGTATTTT. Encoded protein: CASSPSGRAPDTQYF.

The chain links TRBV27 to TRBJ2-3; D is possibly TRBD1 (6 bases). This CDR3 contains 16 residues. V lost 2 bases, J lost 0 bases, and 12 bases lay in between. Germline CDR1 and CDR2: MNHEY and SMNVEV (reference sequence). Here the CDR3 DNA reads TGTGCCAGCAGTTTACCGGGACACTTTAGCACAGATACGCAGTATTTT. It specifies CASSLPGHFSTDTQYF.

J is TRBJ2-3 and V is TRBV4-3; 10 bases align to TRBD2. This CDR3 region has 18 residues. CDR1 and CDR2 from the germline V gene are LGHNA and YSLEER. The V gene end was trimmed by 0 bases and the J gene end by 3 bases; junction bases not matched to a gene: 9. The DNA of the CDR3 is TGCGCCAGCAGCCAAGAAAGAGACAAGCGGGAGGGGACAGATACGCAGTATTTT. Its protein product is CASSQERDKREGTDTQYF.

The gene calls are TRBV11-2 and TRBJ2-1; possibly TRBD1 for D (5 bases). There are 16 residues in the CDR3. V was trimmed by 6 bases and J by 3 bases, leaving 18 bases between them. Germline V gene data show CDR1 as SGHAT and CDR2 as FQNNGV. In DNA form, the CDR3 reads TGTGCCAGCAGGAGACAGTTTGGTGCCCTCTACAATGAGCAGTTCTTC. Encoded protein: CASRRQFGALYNEQFF.

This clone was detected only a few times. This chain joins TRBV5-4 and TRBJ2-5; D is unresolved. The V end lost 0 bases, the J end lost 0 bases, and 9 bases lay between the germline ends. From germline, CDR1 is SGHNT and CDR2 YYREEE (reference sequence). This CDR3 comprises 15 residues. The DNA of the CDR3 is TGTGCCAGCAGCTTGGATGTATTTAACCAAGAGACCCAGTACTTC. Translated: CASSLDVFNQETQYF.

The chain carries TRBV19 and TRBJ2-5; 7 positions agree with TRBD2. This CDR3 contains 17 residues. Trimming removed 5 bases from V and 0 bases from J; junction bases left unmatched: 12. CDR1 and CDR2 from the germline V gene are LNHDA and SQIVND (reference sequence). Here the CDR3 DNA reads TGTGCCAGTAGTCCCATGCCAGGGCGGGAGTACCAAGAGACCCAGTACTTC. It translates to CASSPMPGREYQETQYF.

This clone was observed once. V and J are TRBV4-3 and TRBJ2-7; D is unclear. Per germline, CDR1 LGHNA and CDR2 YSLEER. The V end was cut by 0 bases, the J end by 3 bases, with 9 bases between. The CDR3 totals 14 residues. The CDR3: CASSQDSRHYEQYF. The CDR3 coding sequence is TGCGCCAGCAGCCAAGATAGCCGGCACTACGAGCAGTACTTC.

The CDR3 sequence: CASTSEAGESDEQFF. The DNA of the CDR3 is TGCGCCAGCACCTCGGAGGCGGGAGAGAGCGATGAGCAGTTCTTC. The chain combines TRBV4-3 with TRBJ2-1; 7 bases are a match to TRBD2. The V and J ends lost 7 bases and 8 bases, in that order; junction bases with no gene match: 14. This CDR3 region has 15 residues. Germline V gives CDR1 LGHNA, CDR2 YSLEER.

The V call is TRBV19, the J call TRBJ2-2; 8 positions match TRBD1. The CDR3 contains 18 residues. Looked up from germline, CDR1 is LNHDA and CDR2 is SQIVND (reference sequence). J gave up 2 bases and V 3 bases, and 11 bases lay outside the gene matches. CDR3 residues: CASSIKGPGQGNTGELFF. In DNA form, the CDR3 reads TGTGCCAGTAGTATTAAAGGGCCAGGACAGGGAAACACCGGGGAGCTGTTTTTT.

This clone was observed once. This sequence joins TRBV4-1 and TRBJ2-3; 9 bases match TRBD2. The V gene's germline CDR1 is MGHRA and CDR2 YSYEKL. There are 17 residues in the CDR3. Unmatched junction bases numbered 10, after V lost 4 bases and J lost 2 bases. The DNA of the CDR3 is TGCGCCAGCAGCCCCCCCGGGACTAGCAGAACCACAGATACGCAGTATTTT. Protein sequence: CASSPPGTSRTTDTQYF.

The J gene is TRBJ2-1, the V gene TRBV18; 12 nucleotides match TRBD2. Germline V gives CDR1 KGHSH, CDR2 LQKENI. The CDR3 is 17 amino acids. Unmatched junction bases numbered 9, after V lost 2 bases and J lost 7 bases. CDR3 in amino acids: CASSPIALAGGPNEQFF. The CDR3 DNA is TGTGCCAGCTCACCAATTGCACTAGCGGGAGGACCGAATGAGCAGTTCTTC. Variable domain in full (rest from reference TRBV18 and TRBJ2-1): NAGVMQNPRHLVRRRGQEARLRCSPMKGHSHVYWYRQLPEEGLKFMVYLQKENIIDESGMPKERFSAEFPKEGPSILRIQQVVRGDSAAYFCASSPIALAGGPNEQFFGPGTRLTVL.

The CDR3 sequence: CASSEISAGASTGELFF. Here the CDR3 DNA reads TGTGCCAGCAGTGAGATCTCAGCGGGAGCGAGCACCGGGGAGCTGTTTTTT. The V and J genes are TRBV25-1 and TRBJ2-2, with 8 bases aligning to TRBD2. Germline CDR1 MGHDK, CDR2 SYGVNS. This CDR3 is built from 17 residues. V trimming: 3 bases; J trimming: 4 bases; junction bases outside the gene matches: 10.

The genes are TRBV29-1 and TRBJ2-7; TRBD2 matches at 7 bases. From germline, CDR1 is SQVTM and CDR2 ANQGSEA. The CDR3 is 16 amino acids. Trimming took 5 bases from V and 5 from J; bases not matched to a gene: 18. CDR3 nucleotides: TGCAGCGTTCGGGGTGGGAGGGCCCTCTCGAAGGACGAGCAGTACTTC. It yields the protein CSVRGGRALSKDEQYF.

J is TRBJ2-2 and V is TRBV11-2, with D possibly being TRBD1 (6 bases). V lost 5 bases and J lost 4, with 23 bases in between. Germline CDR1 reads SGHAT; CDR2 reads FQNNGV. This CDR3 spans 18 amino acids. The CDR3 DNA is TGTGCCAGCAGCCCGACCCTGGACAGCCGAAGGCCCACCGGGGAGCTGTTTTTT. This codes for CASSPTLDSRRPTGELFF.

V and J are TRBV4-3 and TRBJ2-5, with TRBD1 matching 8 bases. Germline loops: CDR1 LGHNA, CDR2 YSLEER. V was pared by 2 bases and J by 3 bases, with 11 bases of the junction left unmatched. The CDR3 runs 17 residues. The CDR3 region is CASSQKQDRELKETQYF. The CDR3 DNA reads TGCGCCAGCAGCCAAAAACAGGACAGGGAATTAAAAGAGACCCAGTACTTC.